The rows below give T cell receptor beta chains drawn from one sample of a study of shared clonotypes between healthy human individuals. The protocol was immunoSEQ multiplex PCR, while the TCRdb copy is restricted to in-frame clones and leaves out a portion. Found here are 300,000 to 400,000 clones, more than 60% of them singletons; the top ten hold under 11%. Source material: memory CD4+ T cells sorted from blood. Every receptor here comes from a man aged 25-45 years in good health. CDR3s include the opening cysteine and the closing phenylalanine or tryptophan. D genes are given only for firm matches. Size is omitted from some rows. Given values are once, few, many or a class for expanded clones.

>NA|TRBV5-1|NA|TRBJ2-3
TGCGCCAGCAGCTTGTCAGGGGGGTTCGATACGCAGTATTTT
CASSLSGGFDTQYF
>NA|TRBV9|NA|TRBJ2-7
TGTGCCAGCAGCGTAGATCTAGAAGCCTACGAGCAGTACTTC
CASSVDLEAYEQYF
>few|TRBV6-4|NA|TRBJ2-7
TGTGCCAGCAGTAACCGGGACTCGATCCACGAGCAGTACTTC
CASSNRDSIHEQYF
>NA|TRBV6-6|TRBD1|TRBJ2-7
TGTGCCAGCAGTTACGGGACAGGGGGCTACGAGCAGTACTTC
CASSYGTGGYEQYF
>many|TRBV2|NA|TRBJ2-7
TGTGCCAGCACCAAAAACGGGCAGGGTGCCTACGAGCAGTACTTC
CASTKNGQGAYEQYF
>NA|TRBV6-1|TRBD1|TRBJ2-2
TGTGCCAGCGAGACAGGGACCCACACCGGGGAGCTGTTTTTT
CASETGTHTGELFF
>NA|TRBV28|NA|TRBJ2-7
TGTGCCAGCAGGGGTAGTGGGGCCTGGACAGACTCCTACGAGCAGTACTTC
CASRGSGAWTDSYEQYF
>few|TRBV7-8|TRBD2|TRBJ2-5
TGTGCCAGCAGCTTAGGCCTAGCGGGGAAAGAGACCCAGTACTTC
CASSLGLAGKETQYF
>NA|TRBV29-1|NA|TRBJ2-3
TGCAGCGTTGATTGGGGAAGCACAGATACGCAGTATTTT
CSVDWGSTDTQYF
>few|TRBV5-1|NA|TRBJ2-2
TGCGCCAGCAGCTTGACAGAAAGGAACACCGGGGAGCTGTTTTTT
CASSLTERNTGELFF
>NA|TRBV4-1|NA|TRBJ2-7
TGCGCCAGCAGCCAAGCCCCGACAGTTTCAGGGGCATCATCCTACGAGCAGTACTTC
CASSQAPTVSGASSYEQYF
>NA|TRBV19|TRBD1|TRBJ2-1
TGTGCCAGTAAAAGCCGGACAGGCTACAATGAGCAGTTCTTC
CASKSRTGYNEQFF
>NA|TRBV14|NA|TRBJ1-1
TGTGCCAGCAGCGGTACAGGGATTGCGTCTTTCTTT
CASSGTGIASFF
>NA|TRBV7-2|NA|TRBJ2-1
TGTGCCAGCAGCCAGGGGACCTACAATGAGCAGTTCTTC
CASSQGTYNEQFF
>NA|TRBV13|TRBD1|TRBJ2-1
TGTGCCAGCAGCTACCGGGACAGGGGGCTCGAGCAGTTCTTC
CASSYRDRGLEQFF
>NA|TRBV7-8|NA|TRBJ2-3
TGTGCCAGCAGCTTAGGCCGGAGACGCGGGCACACAGATACGCAGTATTTT
CASSLGRRRGHTDTQYF
>many|TRBV7-2|NA|TRBJ2-2
TGTGCCAGCAGCTCACGCGACCCCTTATCCGGGGAGCTGTTTTTT
CASSSRDPLSGELFF
>NA|TRBV10-2|TRBD1|TRBJ2-3
TGCGCCAGCAGGGGGACAGGGACCAGCACAGATACGCAGTATTTT
CASRGTGTSTDTQYF
>NA|TRBV7-3|NA|TRBJ1-4
TGTGCCAGCAGCTCCCCAAACCACGAAAAACTGTTTTTT
CASSSPNHEKLFF
>few|TRBV2|NA|TRBJ2-3
TGTGCCAGCAGGCGTAGCACAGATACGCAGTATTTT
CASRRSTDTQYF
>NA|TRBV5-1|NA|TRBJ2-2
TGCGCCAGCAGCTCCCTGGGTCCCCACACCGGGGAGCTGTTTTTT
CASSSLGPHTGELFF
>NA|TRBV2|NA|TRBJ1-4
TGTGCCAGCAGGGTCATGGTGACTAATGAAAAACTGTTTTTT
CASRVMVTNEKLFF
>NA|TRBV19|TRBD2|TRBJ2-3
TGTGCCAGTAGTATACTAGCGGGAGGTGCAGATACGCAGTATTTT
CASSILAGGADTQYF
>NA|TRBV7-8|NA|TRBJ1-5
TGTGCCAGCAGCTTAGGTGCCGTCCAGCCCCAGCATTTT
CASSLGAVQPQHF
>few|TRBV6-5|TRBD1|TRBJ1-6
TGTGCCAGCAGGGACAGGGGCTCGGGTAATTCACCCCTCCACTTT
CASRDRGSGNSPLHF
>NA|TRBV10-1|NA|TRBJ2-7
TGCGCCAGCAGTCCCGGGACCCGCGAGCAGTACTTC
CASSPGTREQYF
>NA|TRBV6-1|NA|TRBJ1-4
TGTGCCAGCAGGAGGGACATGACTAATGAAAAACTGTTTTTT
CASRRDMTNEKLFF
>NA|TRBV5-4|TRBD1|TRBJ1-2
TGTGCCAGCAGCTTGGGACGGACAGGGGGCTCCCATGGCTACACCTTC
CASSLGRTGGSHGYTF
>NA|TRBV11-3|NA|TRBJ2-1
TGTGCCAGCAGCTTCAACGACAATGAGCAGTTCTTC
CASSFNDNEQFF
>NA|TRBV5-6|TRBD2|TRBJ2-7
TGTGCCAGCAGCTGGACTACTAGCGGGAGAATCGACGAGCAGTACTTC
CASSWTTSGRIDEQYF
>NA|TRBV6-1|TRBD2|TRBJ2-1
TGTGCCAGCAGTGTAGCGGGAGTTACAATTGGCGAGCAGTTCTTC
CASSVAGVTIGEQFF
>NA|TRBV7-8|NA|TRBJ1-2
TGTGCCAGCAGCTTAAACCTGGCTCGTGGCTACACCTTC
CASSLNLARGYTF
>NA|TRBV19|NA|TRBJ2-7
TGTGCCAGTAGTATAAGAGGGGTCGGCGCCGAGCAGTACTTC
CASSIRGVGAEQYF
>few|TRBV19|TRBD2|TRBJ2-3
TGTGCCAGTAGTCGGACTAGCGGGAGTCTAGATACGCAGTATTTT
CASSRTSGSLDTQYF
>once|TRBV28|NA|TRBJ1-2
TGTGCCAGCAAAGACATAAACTATGGCTACACCTTC
CASKDINYGYTF
>NA|TRBV7-9|TRBD2|TRBJ2-5
TGTGCCAGCAGCTTTGGACCCGGGACTAGCGGGCCGGGCGGGACCCAGTACTTC
CASSFGPGTSGPGGTQYF
>few|TRBV2|TRBD1|TRBJ2-4
TGTGCCAGCAATCCGGGGACAGCCAACATTCAGTACTTC
CASNPGTANIQYF
>NA|TRBV6-5|NA|TRBJ2-7
TGTGCCAGCAGTGCCAGGGGCCGGAACGAGCAGTACTTC
CASSARGRNEQYF
>once|TRBV28|NA|TRBJ2-7
TGTGCCAGCAGTTTAGGCAGGTCAACCTCCTACGAGCAGTACTTC
CASSLGRSTSYEQYF
>NA|TRBV2|TRBD2|TRBJ2-6
TGTGCCAGCGGGCGGGGGTTTAGCTCTGGGGCCAACGTCCTGACTTTC
CASGRGFSSGANVLTF
>NA|TRBV18|NA|TRBJ2-7
TGTGCCAGCTCACCCCCTGACAAGAGCTCCTACGAGCAGTACTTC
CASSPPDKSSYEQYF
>NA|TRBV5-1|NA|TRBJ1-1
TGCGCCAGCAGCGTCCAGGGTAATGAAGCTTTCTTT
CASSVQGNEAFF
>NA|TRBV7-9|NA|TRBJ2-7
TGTGCCAGCAGCTTAGCTGACTACGAGCAGTACTTC
CASSLADYEQYF
>NA|TRBV2|NA|TRBJ2-7
TGTGCCAGCAGTGAACGGAGGGGCCACTCCTACGAGCAGTACTTC
CASSERRGHSYEQYF